This passage covers 17 T cell receptor beta chains from one sample sequenced in a study of T cell responses to AZD1222 COVID-19 vaccine. Data came from immunoSEQ multiplex PCR; TCRdb stores just in-frame clones and leaves some out. The sample consists of approximately 140,000 clones, over 90% of them appearing once. The source material was peripheral blood, sampled on day 0 of AZD1222 vaccination. The receptors shown here come from an adult in good health.

The chain is built from TRBV19 and TRBJ1-5; no clear D gene. Germline CDR1 LNHDA, CDR2 SQIVND (reference sequence). The V end was cut by 3 bases, the J end by 5 bases, with 20 bases between. The CDR3 spans 17 residues. CDR3 sequence: CASSIPRVDGRYQPQHF. For the CDR3, the DNA is TGTGCCAGTAGTATCCCGCGTGTTGACGGGCGTTATCAGCCCCAGCATTTT.

This sequence joins TRBV14 and TRBJ2-3, with D unresolved. The CDR3 totals 15 residues. Trimming pared 3 bases from V and 3 bases from J, leaving 13 bases between. Germline loops: CDR1 SGHDN, CDR2 FVKESK. The CDR3 nucleotides read TGTGCCAGCAGCCACGGCCTCCTGGGGACAGATACGCAGTATTTT. Its protein is CASSHGLLGTDTQYF.

As for this clone: A read error may account for a junction end that differs from germline. J is TRBJ2-2 and V is TRBV6-5; D uncertain. The CDR3 consists of 12 residues. Germline CDR1 reads MNHEY; CDR2 reads SVGAGI. The CDR3 DNA sequence: TGTGCCAGCAGTTACGCTTCCGGAGAGCTGTTTTTT. It specifies CASSYASGELFF.

This rearrangement joins TRBV2 to TRBJ1-2; D is perhaps TRBD1 (6 bases). CDR3 length equals 16 residues. CDR1 and CDR2 from the germline V gene are SNHLY and FYNNEI. The V and J ends lost 7 bases and 2 bases respectively, with 20 bases between them. Here the CDR3 DNA reads TGTGCCAGCACCGGGGACAAGAGGAGAATGAACTATGGCTACACCTTC. Its translation is CASTGDKRRMNYGYTF.

This clone was recorded once. The chain couples TRBV21-1 to TRBJ1-5; the D call in the table, TRBD1, was not verified against the DNA. TRBV21-1 constitutes a pseudogene. This CDR3 contains 14 residues. The DNA for the CDR3 is TGTGCCAGCAGCTTCCGGGACAGGGATCAGCCCCAGCATTTT. Its translation: CASSFRDRDQPQHF.

This clone was seen just once. This chain links TRBV19 with TRBJ1-1; no definite D call. V lost 1 base and J lost 5, with 5 bases in between. CDR3 length: 12 residues. CDR1 and CDR2 from the germline V gene are LNHDA and SQIVND (reference sequence). The CDR3: CASSIVATEAFF. CDR3 nucleotides: TGTGCCAGTAGTATAGTCGCAACTGAAGCTTTCTTT. Full variable domain (remainder filled in from reference TRBV19 and TRBJ1-1): DGGITQSPKYLFRKEGQNVTLSCEQNLNHDAMYWYRQDPGQGLRLIYYSQIVNDFQKGDIAEGYSVSREKKESFPLTVTSAQKNPTAFYLCASSIVATEAFFGQGTRLTVV.

The chain couples TRBV7-2 to TRBJ2-7, with no clear D. The V end was cut by 1 base, the J end by 5 bases, with 12 bases between. The germline CDR1 and CDR2 sequences are SGHTA and FQGNSA. The CDR3 length is 14 residues. The DNA for the CDR3 is TGTGCCAGCAGCTTAGAAGCGCGTGATCACGAGCAGTACTTC. This translates into CASSLEARDHEQYF.

The chain uses TRBV6-5 and TRBJ2-1; maybe TRBD2 (7 bases). This CDR3 comprises 15 residues. Trimming shortened V by 5 bases and J by 8 bases, and 19 bases separated the two germline ends. The germline gives CDR1 MNHEY, CDR2 SVGAGI. CDR3 protein: CASSIPGGGSDEQFF. CDR3 bases: TGTGCCAGCAGTATCCCCGGGGGCGGGAGCGATGAGCAGTTCTTC.

In this sample, this clone turned up once. This chain links TRBV27 with TRBJ1-5; D is uncertain. V was cut by 3 bases and J by 2 bases, with 11 bases left in between. The germline CDR1 and CDR2 sequences are MNHEY and SMNVEV (reference sequence). The CDR3 extends over 15 amino acids. The CDR3, as DNA: TGTGCCAGCAGTTTGGACCGAACGGGCAATCAGCCCCAGCATTTT. This gives the protein CASSLDRTGNQPQHF.

Turning to this clone: The sample carries other DNA sequences with the same CDR3. This chain joins TRBV5-1 and TRBJ2-5, with no clear D. The CDR3 contains 11 residues. Germline assignment: CDR1 SGHRS and CDR2 YFSETQ. V dropped 0 bases and J dropped 5 bases, with 2 bases sitting between them. The CDR3 is CASSLEETQYF. CDR3 nucleotide sequence: TGCGCCAGCAGCTTGGAGGAGACCCAGTACTTC.

J is TRBJ1-2 and V is TRBV28; D gene ambiguous. Germline assignment: CDR1 MDHEN and CDR2 SYDVKM. The CDR3 runs to 15 residues. V was trimmed by 6 bases and J by 6 bases, leaving 20 bases between them. CDR3 DNA: TGTGCCAGCAGCCCGAATGGGTCGGGTACCCATGGCTACACCTTC. Translating gives CASSPNGSGTHGYTF.

The V and J genes are TRBV3-1 (or the pseudogene TRBV3-2) and TRBJ1-2; D remains unclear. Deletions cut 0 bases from V and 8 bases from J, with 13 bases between. From germline, CDR1 is LGHDT and CDR2 YNNKEL (reference sequence). The CDR3 runs to 14 residues. CDR3 loop: CASSQDSWGVGYTF. In DNA, the CDR3 is TGTGCCAGCAGCCAAGATAGTTGGGGTGTCGGCTACACCTTC.

This rearrangement joins TRBV9 to TRBJ1-1; the D gene is possibly TRBD1 (5 bases). Trimming stripped 0 bases from V and 8 bases from J, with 11 bases between. CDR3 length equals 13 residues. CDR1 and CDR2 (germline): SGDLS, YYNGEE. The CDR3 reads CASSVAVQGEAFF. CDR3 bases: TGTGCCAGCAGCGTAGCAGTCCAGGGAGAAGCTTTCTTT. The full variable domain, with the rest looked up from reference TRBV9 and TRBJ1-1, is DSGVTQTPKHLITATGQRVTLRCSPRSGDLSVYWYQQSLDQGLQFLIQYYNGEERAKGNILERFSAQQFPDLHSELNLSSLELGDSALYFCASSVAVQGEAFFGQGTRLTVV.

This rearrangement joins TRBV30 to TRBJ2-5; possible D gene TRBD1, 5 bases. This CDR3 region has 13 residues. Germline V gives CDR1 GTSNPN, CDR2 SVGIG (reference sequence). The germline V and J ends were trimmed by 2 bases and 2 bases, with 9 bases remaining between them. In nucleotides, the CDR3 is TGTGCCTGGAGTCAAGGGGATCAAGAGACCCAGTACTTC. Translation: CAWSQGDQETQYF.

The V and J genes are TRBV27 and TRBJ1-2; maybe TRBD1 (6 bases). CDR1 and CDR2 (germline): MNHEY, SMNVEV (reference sequence). Trimming left V 5 bases short and J 3 bases short, with 13 bases between. There are 14 residues in the CDR3. The CDR3 loop reads CASSPLGGDYGYTF. The DNA for the CDR3 is TGTGCCAGCAGTCCCTTAGGGGGGGACTATGGCTACACCTTC.

The chain joins TRBV5-1 to TRBJ1-1; D unresolved. The germline V gene encodes CDR1 SGHRS and CDR2 YFSETQ. Trimming took off 5 bases at V and 3 bases at J, with 11 bases between the two ends. This CDR3 region has 13 residues. The CDR3 sequence is CASRKGWDTEAFF. The CDR3 coding sequence is TGCGCCAGCAGAAAGGGCTGGGACACTGAAGCTTTCTTT.

The V gene is TRBV6-2 or TRBV6-3, the J gene TRBJ1-5; D might be TRBD1 (6 bases). Germline loops: CDR1 MNHEY, CDR2 SVGEGT. V was trimmed by 5 bases and J by 0 bases, leaving 20 bases between them. CDR3 size: 18 residues. The CDR3 reads CASSLTRTAPYSNQPQHF. DNA for the CDR3: TGTGCCAGCAGTCTTACCCGGACAGCCCCGTATAGCAATCAGCCCCAGCATTTT.